These 26 T cell receptor beta chains were sequenced from one sample in a study of shared clonotypes between healthy human individuals. Generated by immunoSEQ multiplex PCR, the TCRdb table keeps only in-frame clones and is missing some. Of around 2.5 million clones listed, roughly 93% were seen once; the top ten hold 0.35% to 0.45%. Input material: naive CD4+ T cells from PBMCs. Described subset: CD45RA+ positively selected. These receptors were obtained from a man aged 18 to 29 in good health. Some clones in this sample may be carry-over from other donors' samples.

The V call is TRBV2, the J call TRBJ2-3, with 9 bases fitting TRBD1. The CDR3 has 15 amino acids. The V segment lost 8 bases and the J segment 1 base; nucleotides outside the gene matches: 7. The germline gives CDR1 SNHLY, CDR2 FYNNEI. CDR3 loop: CASGGTGSRTDTQYF. DNA for the CDR3: TGTGCCAGCGGCGGGACAGGGTCCCGCACAGATACGCAGTATTTT.

Of note for this clone: Other nucleotide sequences in the sample specify the same CDR3. The CDR3 reads CSVGQASYEQYF. In DNA form, the CDR3 reads TGCAGCGTTGGACAGGCCTCCTACGAGCAGTACTTC. V and J are TRBV29-1 and TRBJ2-7, with D possibly matching TRBD1 (6 bases). Germline CDR1 SQVTM, CDR2 ANQGSEA. V was trimmed by 4 bases and J by 0 bases, leaving 7 bases between them. This CDR3 spans 12 amino acids.

The chain couples TRBV19 to TRBJ2-5; the D is unclear. V lost 3 bases and J lost 0, with 8 bases in between. The CDR3 has 14 amino acids. The V gene's germline CDR1 is LNHDA and CDR2 SQIVND (reference sequence). Written as DNA, the CDR3 is TGTGCCAGTAGTATGACTCGGTACCAAGAGACCCAGTACTTC. Encoded protein: CASSMTRYQETQYF.

The chain employs TRBV7-8 and TRBJ2-1; D is undetermined. The V gene lost 5 bases and the J gene lost 7 bases, with 18 bases spanning the gap. The CDR3 has 15 amino acids. The V gene's germline CDR1 is SGHVS and CDR2 FQNEAQ. CDR3 amino acids: CASSLPIDPRNEQFF. The CDR3 DNA is TGTGCCAGCAGCCTACCCATAGACCCCCGGAATGAGCAGTTCTTC.

Turning to this clone: In the same sample, other DNA sequences code for this CDR3. This sequence joins TRBV9 and TRBJ2-2, with D uncertain. The CDR3 length is 12 residues. The ends were cut back, 4 bases at V and 3 bases at J, with 4 bases in the middle. Looked up from germline, CDR1 is SGDLS and CDR2 is YYNGEE. CDR3 in amino acids: CASSLDTGELFF. Here the CDR3 DNA reads TGTGCCAGCAGCCTCGACACCGGGGAGCTGTTTTTT.

The chain carries TRBV14 and TRBJ2-5, with 10 bases that match TRBD2. Germline V gene lookup returns CDR1 SGHDN and CDR2 FVKESK. The CDR3 spans 16 residues. Trimming at V came to 4 bases and at J to 5 bases, leaving 10 bases not matched to a gene. In DNA form, the CDR3 reads TGTGCCAGCAGCCTTAGAGCGGGAGGGTCCCGTGAGACCCAGTACTTC. This translates into CASSLRAGGSRETQYF.

This CDR3 reads CASSRGDFKQETQYF. CDR3 coding DNA: TGTGCCAGCAGTCGCGGGGATTTCAAGCAAGAGACCCAGTACTTC. The rearrangement joins TRBV7-2 to TRBJ2-5; D perhaps matches TRBD2 (6 bases). Trimming left V 6 bases short and J 2 bases short, with 16 bases between. This CDR3 is built from 15 residues. The germline gives CDR1 SGHTA, CDR2 FQGNSA.

The chain joins TRBV6-5 to TRBJ1-1; possible D gene TRBD1, 5 bases. In germline, CDR1 is MNHEY, CDR2 SVGAGI. The CDR3 totals 13 residues. The V and J ends lost 4 bases and 7 bases respectively, with 13 bases between them. CDR3 coding DNA: TGTGCCAGCAGTTCCCCCGACAGTAGTGAAGCTTTCTTT. Its protein product is CASSSPDSSEAFF.

As DNA, the CDR3 is TGTGCCAGCTCACCTTCTCTGGACAGGGTCGACGGCTACACCTTC. It codes for CASSPSLDRVDGYTF. This chain joins TRBV18 and TRBJ1-2, with 8 bases identical to TRBD1. Germline values: CDR1 KGHSH, CDR2 LQKENI. Unmatched junction bases numbered 11, after V lost 3 bases and J lost 8 bases. The length of the CDR3 is 15 residues.

This rearrangement joins TRBV25-1 to TRBJ2-7; D uncertain. CDR1 and CDR2 from the germline V gene are MGHDK and SYGVNS. The CDR3 is 15 residues long. Deletions cut 7 bases from V and 3 bases from J, with 19 bases between. CDR3 loop: CASTTPSGTDYEQYF. The CDR3 DNA reads as TGTGCCAGCACCACCCCGTCGGGCACTGACTACGAGCAGTACTTC.

The V gene is TRBV23-1, the J gene TRBJ1-2, with D possibly TRBD1 on 5 matching bases. TRBV23-1 is marked as an open reading frame, function uncertain. The CDR3 runs to 14 residues. Trimming removed 6 bases from V and 0 bases from J, with 11 bases in between. CDR3 protein: CASRPRGTNYGYTF. CDR3 in DNA: TGCGCCAGCAGACCCCGGGGGACTAACTATGGCTACACCTTC.

The gene calls are TRBV2 and TRBJ2-7, with D perhaps TRBD2 (6 bases). Germline V lookup: CDR1 SNHLY, CDR2 FYNNEI. V lost 7 bases and J lost 5, with 9 bases in between. The CDR3 extends over 11 amino acids. The CDR3 DNA is TGTGCCAGCACGGGAGCGAACGAGCAGTACTTC. Translated, it gives CASTGANEQYF. The variable domain in full, with the rest retrieved from reference TRBV2 and TRBJ2-7, is EPEVTQTPSHQVTQMGQEVILRCVPISNHLYFYWYRQILGQKVEFLVSFYNNEISEKSEIFDDQFSVERPDGSNFTLKIRSTKLEDSAMYFCASTGANEQYFGPGTRLTVT.

The V gene is TRBV4-2, the J gene TRBJ2-7, with 11 bases that match TRBD1. This CDR3 is 16 amino acids long. V shed 3 bases, J shed 3 bases, and the junction held 7 bases outside the gene matches. CDR1 is LGHNA, CDR2 YNFKEQ, per germline. The CDR3 nucleotides are TGTGCCAGCAGCCAGTCAACCGGGACAGGGGGCTACGAGCAGTACTTC. It is translated as CASSQSTGTGGYEQYF.

The J gene is TRBJ2-3, the V gene TRBV5-4; 8 bases line up with TRBD1. The CDR3 spans 16 residues. Germline V gene sequence: CDR1 SGHNT, CDR2 YYREEE (reference sequence). V lost 4 bases and J lost 3; bases outside the gene matches: 10. The CDR3 coding sequence is TGTGCCAGCAGCATCGGACAGGGTGTGAAGACAGATACGCAGTATTTT. Encoded protein: CASSIGQGVKTDTQYF.

The rearrangement uses TRBV9 and TRBJ2-3, with D possibly TRBD2 on 6 matching bases. In germline, CDR1 is SGDLS, CDR2 YYNGEE. Trimming pared 2 bases from V and 1 base from J, leaving 17 bases between. The CDR3 has 17 amino acids. CDR3 sequence reads: CASSVGRGGLGTDTQYF. CDR3 bases: TGTGCCAGCAGCGTTGGGCGGGGCGGTTTGGGCACAGATACGCAGTATTTT.

This rearrangement joins TRBV6-5 to TRBJ1-3; D unclear. Per germline, CDR1 MNHEY and CDR2 SVGAGI. This CDR3 is 15 amino acids long. The ends were cut back, 6 bases at V and 5 bases at J, with 17 bases in the middle. The CDR3 DNA sequence: TGTGCCAGCAGCACCGGGTCCCTCGGTCGAAACACCATATATTTT. Amino acids: CASSTGSLGRNTIYF.

The rearrangement uses TRBV7-2 and TRBJ2-3; a weak D match, TRBD1 (6 bases). Trimming took off 5 bases at V and 9 bases at J, with 18 bases between the two ends. This CDR3 comprises 14 residues. Germline V gene lookup returns CDR1 SGHTA and CDR2 FQGNSA. CDR3 coding DNA: TGTGCCAGCAGCCCCTTCCGGGACACTTCCACGCAGTATTTT. Translating it yields CASSPFRDTSTQYF.

The chain joins TRBV27 to TRBJ2-4; 10 bases align to TRBD2. Trimming took 2 bases from V and 4 from J; bases not matched to a gene: 2. This CDR3 has 15 residues. Germline-derived CDR1 and CDR2 are MNHEY and SMNVEV (reference sequence). For the CDR3, the DNA is TGTGCCAGCAGTTTAACTAGCGGGGCTAAAAACATTCAGTACTTC. This translates into CASSLTSGAKNIQYF.

The V gene is TRBV6-1, the J gene TRBJ1-5, with 8 bases lining up with TRBD1. Germline V gene lookup returns CDR1 MNHNS and CDR2 SASEGT. Trimming at V came to 2 bases and at J to 4 bases, leaving 4 bases not matched to a gene. The CDR3 contains 15 residues. The CDR3 sequence: CASSERTGNNQPQHF. In DNA, the CDR3 is TGTGCCAGCAGTGAAAGGACAGGGAATAATCAGCCCCAGCATTTT.

The V gene is TRBV29-1, the J gene TRBJ2-6, with D possibly being TRBD1 (5 bases). This CDR3 is 14 amino acids long. Germline values: CDR1 SQVTM, CDR2 ANQGSEA. Trimming removed 7 bases from V and 0 bases from J, with 10 bases in between. The chain's CDR3 is CSATGSSGANVLTF. As DNA, the CDR3 is TGCAGCGCAACAGGTAGCTCTGGGGCCAACGTCCTGACTTTC.

The chain joins TRBV7-9 to TRBJ2-1; D uncertain. Germline V gives CDR1 SEHNR, CDR2 FQNEAQ (reference sequence). CDR3 length: 14 residues. Trimming cost V 1 base and J 5 bases, with 9 bases left between them. This CDR3 is CASSLVAFHNEQFF. For the CDR3, the DNA is TGTGCCAGCAGCTTAGTTGCATTCCACAATGAGCAGTTCTTC.

The chain recombines TRBV5-4 with TRBJ2-7; 9 bases agree with TRBD2. The V and J ends lost 3 bases and 0 bases, in that order; junction bases with no gene match: 10. CDR1 and CDR2 (germline): SGHNT, YYREEE (reference sequence). The length of the CDR3 is 17 residues. The CDR3, as DNA: TGTGCCAGCAGCTCTTTCAAGGCGGGAGGGAGCTCCTACGAGCAGTACTTC. Its protein is CASSSFKAGGSSYEQYF.

CDR3 in DNA: TGTGCCAGCAGCTTTGCGGGAGACACAGATACGCAGTATTTT. Its translation: CASSFAGDTDTQYF. The rearrangement links TRBV7-3 to TRBJ2-3, with 7 bases aligning to TRBD2. The CDR3 has 14 residues. The germline CDR1 and CDR2 sequences are SGHTA and FQGTGA. V lost 3 bases to trimming and J lost 2 bases; unmatched junction nucleotides: 2.

The CDR3 coding sequence is TGCAGCGTTGGGACAGGCCTCTACCAGGCCCACGAGCAGTACTTC. It encodes CSVGTGLYQAHEQYF. The gene calls are TRBV29-1 and TRBJ2-7, with TRBD1 matching 7 bases. CDR1 SQVTM and CDR2 ANQGSEA come from the germline V gene. Trimming took 4 bases from V and 5 from J; bases not matched to a gene: 14. The CDR3 runs to 15 residues.

The chain joins TRBV5-4 to TRBJ2-7; tentatively, D is TRBD1 or TRBD2 (5 bases each). V was clipped by 3 bases and J by 0 bases, with 16 bases between them. Looked up from germline, CDR1 is SGHNT and CDR2 is YYREEE (reference sequence). The CDR3 runs 16 residues. In DNA form, the CDR3 reads TGTGCCAGCAGCTCCGTATTGGGGGAATCCTCCTACGAGCAGTACTTC. Translation gives CASSSVLGESSYEQYF.

Here the CDR3 DNA reads TGCGCCAGCAGCCAAGGGAGTCGGGCCCTCCACTTT. The encoded protein is CASSQGSRALHF. The genes are TRBV4-1 and TRBJ1-6; D remains ambiguous. Trimming removed 1 base from V and 14 bases from J, with 9 bases in between. Germline CDR1 reads MGHRA; CDR2 reads YSYEKL. This CDR3 has 12 residues.